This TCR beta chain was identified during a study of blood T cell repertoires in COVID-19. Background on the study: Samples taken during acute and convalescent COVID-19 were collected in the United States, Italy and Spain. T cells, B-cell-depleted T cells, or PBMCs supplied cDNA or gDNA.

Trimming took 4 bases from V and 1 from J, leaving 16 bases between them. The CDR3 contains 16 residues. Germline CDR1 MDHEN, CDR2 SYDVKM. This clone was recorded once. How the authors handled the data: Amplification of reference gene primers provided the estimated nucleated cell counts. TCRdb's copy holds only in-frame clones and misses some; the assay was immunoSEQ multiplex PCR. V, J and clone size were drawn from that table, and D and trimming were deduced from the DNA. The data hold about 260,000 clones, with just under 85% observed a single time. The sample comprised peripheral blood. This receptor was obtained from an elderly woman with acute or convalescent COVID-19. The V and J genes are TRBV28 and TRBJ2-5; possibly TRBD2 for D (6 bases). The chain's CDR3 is CASSSPGSGLQETQYF. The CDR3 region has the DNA TGTGCCAGCAGTTCCCCGGGTAGCGGTCTCCAAGAGACCCAGTACTTC.